The next 14 T cell receptor beta chains were all read from a single sample in a study of beta chain features in type 1 diabetes. Overall study results and limits: Shortening that was moderate but significant affected the TCRB CDR3s of Type 1 diabetes patients in all four CD4+ subsets.

Antigens for these TCRs are unknown. Since all of the isolated RNA was reverse transcribed, expressed TCRB transcripts were what got sequenced. Clones were read by immunoSEQ multiplex PCR, and TCRdb kept only the in-frame ones, dropping some. The data show around 120,000 clones, 17% seen once. Sequencing used central memory CD4+ T cells from blood. The source is a young man with type 1 diabetes.

In this sample, this clone turned up a few times. The V call is TRBV19, the J call TRBJ2-3; D is possibly TRBD2 (6 bases). This CDR3 has 14 amino acids. Germline V gene lookup returns CDR1 LNHDA and CDR2 SQIVND (reference sequence). Trimming stripped 6 bases from V and 1 base from J, with 11 bases between. CDR3 region: CASSGLARTDTQYF. The DNA of the CDR3 is TGTGCCAGTAGCGGTCTAGCGCGCACAGATACGCAGTATTTT.

The chain joins TRBV7-9 to TRBJ2-4; possible D gene TRBD2, 5 bases. The germline V gene has CDR1 SEHNR and CDR2 FQNEAQ (reference sequence). Trimming left V 5 bases short and J 7 bases short, with 12 bases between. This CDR3 spans 13 amino acids. CDR3 protein: CASSPRGLNIQYF. CDR3 bases: TGTGCCAGCAGCCCCCGAGGGCTTAACATTCAGTACTTC.

This sequence joins TRBV6-5 and TRBJ1-1; D not resolved. With 6 bases removed from V and 4 bases from J, the gap between germline ends came to 6 bases. The germline V gene has CDR1 MNHEY and CDR2 SVGAGI. This CDR3 is 11 amino acids long. DNA for the CDR3: TGTGCCAGCAGGGGTACCACTGAAGCTTTCTTT. The encoded protein is CASRGTTEAFF.

The chain couples TRBV7-2 to TRBJ2-2, with 7 bases matching TRBD1. CDR3 length: 14 residues. The junction had 4 bases not matched to a gene; V was cut back by 4 bases and J by 5 bases. Germline-derived CDR1 and CDR2 are SGHTA and FQGNSA. The CDR3: CASSSGQSTGELFF. In DNA, the CDR3 is TGTGCCAGCAGCTCGGGACAGTCTACCGGGGAGCTGTTTTTT.

V usage is TRBV2 and J usage is TRBJ2-7, with 10 bases identical to TRBD1. CDR1 is SNHLY, CDR2 FYNNEI, per germline. CDR3 length equals 16 residues. After removal of 5 bases from V and 1 base from J, the junction contained 8 bases not matched to a gene. CDR3: CASSPGTGAGSYEQYF. The DNA of the CDR3 is TGTGCCAGCAGTCCCGGGACAGGGGCCGGGTCCTACGAGCAGTACTTC. The full variable domain, its missing parts supplied by reference TRBV2 and TRBJ2-7, is EPEVTQTPSHQVTQMGQEVILRCVPISNHLYFYWYRQILGQKVEFLVSFYNNEISEKSEIFDDQFSVERPDGSNFTLKIRSTKLEDSAMYFCASSPGTGAGSYEQYFGPGTRLTVT.

This clone was detected a few times. The genes are TRBV30 and TRBJ1-1; D is ambiguous. Germline V gene sequence: CDR1 GTSNPN, CDR2 SVGIG (reference sequence). The CDR3 sequence is 10 residues long. V lost 8 bases to trimming and J lost 6 bases, with 10 bases between them. The CDR3 coding sequence is TGTGCCGCTGGGTTCGCTGAAGCTTTCTTT. Protein sequence: CAAGFAEAFF.

This clone has only a few counts. The gene calls are TRBV7-8 and TRBJ2-7; D is undetermined. V lost 1 base and J lost 2, with 6 bases in between. CDR3 size: 13 residues. Germline loops: CDR1 SGHVS, CDR2 FQNEAQ. CDR3 in amino acids: CASSLDRPYEQYF. CDR3 in DNA: TGTGCCAGCAGCTTAGATCGCCCCTACGAGCAGTACTTC.

The V gene is TRBV11-2, the J gene TRBJ1-1, with a tentative D call TRBD1 (6 bases). The CDR3 consists of 15 residues. Germline values: CDR1 SGHAT, CDR2 FQNNGV. V was clipped by 10 bases and J by 11 bases, with 29 bases between them. DNA of the CDR3: TGTGCCACCAGAGAACAGGGTCCCCTTAGGATGGAGGCTTTCTTT. Amino acids: CATREQGPLRMEAFF.

The chain recombines TRBV30 with TRBJ1-3; perhaps TRBD1 as D (6 bases). Germline CDR1 and CDR2: GTSNPN and SVGIG (reference sequence). There are 16 residues in the CDR3. V was trimmed by 3 bases and J by 2 bases, leaving 17 bases between them. This CDR3 reads CAWRLKTGSTGNTIYF. The CDR3, as DNA: TGTGCCTGGAGGCTTAAGACAGGTTCCACTGGAAACACCATATATTTT.

This clone was counted a few times. The J gene is TRBJ1-1, the V gene TRBV28; D is perhaps TRBD1 (5 bases). This CDR3 region has 13 residues. Germline V lookup: CDR1 MDHEN, CDR2 SYDVKM. Trimming took 8 bases from V and 4 from J, leaving 14 bases between them. CDR3 sequence (DNA): TGTGCCAGCGGGTCATCTGGGGGCACTGAAGCTTTCTTT. This codes for CASGSSGGTEAFF.

This clone appeared a few times. The chain joins TRBV7-9 to TRBJ1-4; possibly TRBD1 for D (5 bases). The CDR3 consists of 14 residues. Looked up from germline, CDR1 is SEHNR and CDR2 is FQNEAQ (reference sequence). V was cut by 5 bases and J by 0 bases, with 7 bases left in between. DNA of the CDR3: TGTGCCAGCAGCCGACAGACAACTAATGAAAAACTGTTTTTT. It encodes CASSRQTTNEKLFF. The full variable domain, its missing parts supplied by reference TRBV7-9 and TRBJ1-4, is DTGVSQNPRHKITKRGQNVTFRCDPISEHNRLYWYRQTLGQGPEFLTYFQNEAQLEKSRLLSDRFSAERPKGSFSTLEIQRTEQGDSAMYLCASSRQTTNEKLFFGSGTQLSVL.

This clone has just a few counts. The chain joins TRBV29-1 to TRBJ2-4; D may correspond to TRBD1 or TRBD2 (5 bases each). This CDR3 is 13 amino acids long. The ends were cut back, 3 bases at V and 1 base at J, with 7 bases in the middle. Germline values: CDR1 SQVTM, CDR2 ANQGSEA. The CDR3 bases are TGCAGCGTTGAGGGGGTTGCCAAAAACATTCAGTACTTC. It yields the protein CSVEGVAKNIQYF. The whole variable domain, filled in from reference TRBV29-1 and TRBJ2-4, reads SAVISQKPSRDICQRGTSLTIQCQVDSQVTMMFWYRQQPGQSLTLIATANQGSEATYESGFVIDKFPISRPNLTFSTLTVSNMSPEDSSIYLCSVEGVAKNIQYFGAGTRLSVL.

The rearrangement joins TRBV11-2 to TRBJ1-2; no definite D call. Deletions cut 0 bases from V and 6 bases from J, with 5 bases between. Germline V lookup: CDR1 SGHAT, CDR2 FQNNGV. There are 12 residues in the CDR3. Written as DNA, the CDR3 is TGTGCCAGCAGCTTAGACGAGGATGGCTACACCTTC. It translates to CASSLDEDGYTF.

The chain has TRBV5-1 and TRBJ2-1; the match to TRBD2 covers 7 bases. This CDR3 has 14 amino acids. V lost 0 bases to trimming and J lost 5 bases; unmatched junction nucleotides: 2. Germline loops: CDR1 SGHRS, CDR2 YFSETQ. The chain's CDR3 is CASSLEGRDNEQFF. The CDR3 nucleotides read TGCGCCAGCAGCTTGGAAGGGAGGGACAATGAGCAGTTCTTC. Full variable domain (remainder filled in from reference TRBV5-1 and TRBJ2-1): KAGVTQTPRYLIKTRGQQVTLSCSPISGHRSVSWYQQTPGQGLQFLFEYFSETQRNKGNFPGRFSGRQFSNSRSEMNVSTLELGDSALYLCASSLEGRDNEQFFGPGTRLTVL.